The 26 T cell receptor beta chains listed next were all sequenced from one sample in a study of shared clonotypes between healthy human individuals. Data came from immunoSEQ multiplex PCR; TCRdb stores just in-frame clones and leaves some out. The sample consists of approximately 440,000 clones, about 74% of them appearing once. Sequencing was performed on PBMCs. The receptors were gathered from a middle-aged woman in good health. Some clones in this sample may be carry-over from other donors' samples.

The J gene is TRBJ2-7, the V gene TRBV2; 8 nucleotides align to TRBD2. J gave up 3 bases and V 7 bases, and 11 bases lay outside the gene matches. Looked up from germline, CDR1 is SNHLY and CDR2 is FYNNEI. CDR3 length equals 15 residues. Written as DNA, the CDR3 is TGTGCCAGCAAGACAAGACCGGGACTAGTCTACGAGCAGTACTTC. It is translated as CASKTRPGLVYEQYF.

The CDR3 spells CASSLGTGGRRNQPQHF. DNA of the CDR3: TGTGCCAGCAGTTTGGGAACAGGGGGGAGACGCAATCAGCCCCAGCATTTT. This sequence joins TRBV28 and TRBJ1-5; 8 bases are shared with TRBD1. The CDR3 has 17 residues. Looked up from germline, CDR1 is MDHEN and CDR2 is SYDVKM. The V and J ends lost 3 bases and 2 bases, in that order; junction bases with no gene match: 9. Together with reference TRBV28 and TRBJ1-5, the CDR3 gives the full variable domain: DVKVTQSSRYLVKRTGEKVFLECVQDMDHENMFWYRQDPGLGLRLIYFSYDVKMKEKGDIPEGYSVSREKKERFSLILESASTNQTSMYLCASSLGTGGRRNQPQHFGDGTRLSIL.

Comments on this clone: Given a much more abundant clone one base away, this may be a read error. The identical CDR3 is also encoded by other nucleotide sequences in the sample. The genes are TRBV10-1 and TRBJ1-1, with D uncertain. Trimming stripped 4 bases from V and 1 base from J, with 7 bases between. The CDR3 runs to 13 residues. The germline gives CDR1 WNHNN, CDR2 SYGVQD (reference sequence). As DNA, the CDR3 is TGCGCCAGCAGTGCGCAGACGAACACTGAAGCTTTCTTT. Protein sequence: CASSAQTNTEAFF.

The rearrangement links TRBV9 to TRBJ1-1, with D possibly being TRBD1 (5 bases). Looked up from germline, CDR1 is SGDLS and CDR2 is YYNGEE. The V end lost 0 bases, the J end lost 2 bases, and 11 bases lay between the germline ends. The CDR3 extends over 15 amino acids. This CDR3 is CASSVALGVNTEAFF. CDR3 in DNA: TGTGCCAGCAGCGTAGCTTTGGGGGTAAACACTGAAGCTTTCTTT. Full variable domain (rest looked up from reference TRBV9 and TRBJ1-1): DSGVTQTPKHLITATGQRVTLRCSPRSGDLSVYWYQQSLDQGLQFLIQYYNGEERAKGNILERFSAQQFPDLHSELNLSSLELGDSALYFCASSVALGVNTEAFFGQGTRLTVV.

The V and J genes are TRBV29-1 and TRBJ2-5, with no clear D. Trimming pared 2 bases from V and 4 bases from J, leaving 11 bases between. Per germline, CDR1 SQVTM and CDR2 ANQGSEA. The CDR3 is 13 amino acids. CDR3 sequence: CSVELTNSETQYF. CDR3 in DNA: TGCAGCGTTGAACTCACGAACTCAGAGACCCAGTACTTC.

This clone is a singleton in its sample. The CDR3 nucleotides are TGTGCCAGCAGCCGGGCTCCGGGACTAGCTCCCGGGGAGCTGTTTTTT. The encoded protein is CASSRAPGLAPGELFF. The V and J genes are TRBV7-2 and TRBJ2-2; 9 bases match TRBD2. This CDR3 has 16 residues. V shed 5 bases, J shed 6 bases, and the junction held 10 bases outside the gene matches. Germline CDR1 is SGHTA and CDR2 is FQGNSA.

The chain has TRBV7-2 and TRBJ1-4; TRBD1 is a possible D gene (5 bases). The V and J ends lost 3 bases and 3 bases respectively, with 8 bases between them. Germline V gene lookup returns CDR1 SGHTA and CDR2 FQGNSA. There are 14 residues in the CDR3. CDR3 sequence: CASSLGLANEKLFF. In DNA form, the CDR3 reads TGTGCCAGCAGCTTGGGGCTAGCTAATGAAAAACTGTTTTTT.

The rearrangement joins TRBV2 to TRBJ2-3; D perhaps matches TRBD2 (6 bases). Trimming stripped 6 bases from V and 0 bases from J, with 13 bases between. The CDR3 totals 15 residues. Looked up from germline, CDR1 is SNHLY and CDR2 is FYNNEI. The CDR3 reads CASSYAGHSTDTQYF. DNA of the CDR3: TGTGCCAGCAGCTATGCGGGGCATAGCACAGATACGCAGTATTTT.

The genes are TRBV29-1 and TRBJ1-2; 7 nucleotides match TRBD1. The CDR3 is made up of 13 amino acids. With 0 bases clipped from V and 6 bases from J, the junction kept 4 bases outside the gene matches. Germline V gene data show CDR1 as SQVTM and CDR2 as ANQGSEA. CDR3 region: CSVEEDRWDGYTF. For the CDR3, the DNA is TGCAGCGTTGAAGAGGACAGGTGGGATGGCTACACCTTC. Complete variable domain (other parts from reference TRBV29-1 and TRBJ1-2): SAVISQKPSRDICQRGTSLTIQCQVDSQVTMMFWYRQQPGQSLTLIATANQGSEATYESGFVIDKFPISRPNLTFSTLTVSNMSPEDSSIYLCSVEEDRWDGYTFGSGTRLTVV.

J is TRBJ2-7 and V is TRBV5-1, with 11 bases fitting TRBD2. CDR3 size: 16 residues. The V segment lost 0 bases and the J segment 6 bases; nucleotides outside the gene matches: 8. CDR1 and CDR2 from the germline V gene are SGHRS and YFSETQ. CDR3 in DNA: TGCGCCAGCAGCTTGGACTTGAGACTAGCGGGGCTCGAGCAGTACTTC. Translation gives CASSLDLRLAGLEQYF.

This clone was detected many times. This sequence joins TRBV7-9 and TRBJ2-2; the D is unclear. The CDR3 is 13 amino acids. The ends were cut back, 1 base at V and 6 bases at J, with 6 bases in the middle. Germline assignment: CDR1 SEHNR and CDR2 FQNEAQ (reference sequence). Written as DNA, the CDR3 is TGTGCCAGCAGCTTAGGTGAATCCGGGGAGCTGTTTTTT. This sequence encodes CASSLGESGELFF.

About this clone: This sample also contains other DNA sequences that code for the same CDR3. The chain carries TRBV9 and TRBJ1-2, with a tentative D call TRBD1 (5 bases). This CDR3 region has 11 residues. From germline, CDR1 is SGDLS and CDR2 YYNGEE. The V and J ends lost 3 bases and 6 bases respectively, with 6 bases between them. CDR3: CASSGRDGYTF. In DNA form, the CDR3 reads TGTGCCAGCAGCGGCAGGGATGGCTACACCTTC.

J is TRBJ1-5 and V is TRBV6-6; D is uncertain. Trimming took 5 bases from V and 0 from J, leaving 8 bases between them. From germline, CDR1 is MNHNY and CDR2 SVGAGI (reference sequence). This CDR3 region has 14 residues. In nucleotides, the CDR3 is TGTGCCAGCAGTAAATACAATAGCAATCAGCCCCAGCATTTT. It is translated as CASSKYNSNQPQHF.

A word on this clone: A far larger clone is one nucleotide away, so this likely arose from a read error. The V and J genes are TRBV7-2 and TRBJ2-3, with TRBD2 matching 7 bases. Germline V gives CDR1 SGHTA, CDR2 FQGNSA. The CDR3 length is 16 residues. The CDR3 is CASSSQRGLGTDMQYF. As DNA, the CDR3 is TGTGCCAGCAGCTCCCAGCGGGGACTGGGCACAGATATGCAGTATTTT.

The DNA of the CDR3 is TGTGCCAGCAGCTTGCAGAACACCGGGGAGCTGTTTTTT. Its protein product is CASSLQNTGELFF. V usage is TRBV5-4 and J usage is TRBJ2-2; D unresolved. V gave up 1 base and J gave up 1 base, with 2 bases separating them. The CDR3 sequence is 13 residues long. CDR1 is SGHNT, CDR2 YYREEE, per germline (reference sequence).

The sample holds many counts of this clone. The same CDR3 can be traced to other DNA sequences in this sample. V and J are TRBV9 and TRBJ1-2, with TRBD1 as a possible D gene (5 bases). This CDR3 region has 14 residues. CDR1 and CDR2 (germline): SGDLS, YYNGEE. V was pared by 3 bases and J by 3 bases, with 12 bases between. The CDR3 sequence: CASSARQSHYGYTF. CDR3 coding DNA: TGTGCCAGCAGCGCGCGACAGAGTCACTATGGCTACACCTTC.

CDR3 bases: TGTGCCAGCAGTGGGTCCAGGGGGCCGAAAGAAAAACTGTTTTTT. Residues: CASSGSRGPKEKLFF. The chain carries TRBV6-1 and TRBJ1-4; TRBD1 matches at 8 bases. V trimming: 4 bases; J trimming: 8 bases; junction bases outside the gene matches: 9. The germline V gene encodes CDR1 MNHNS and CDR2 SASEGT. The CDR3 extends over 15 amino acids.

The chain carries TRBV11-1 and TRBJ2-3; D call uncertain. Trimming removed 5 bases at V and 2 bases at J, with 17 bases between. The CDR3 is made up of 16 amino acids. Germline loops: CDR1 SGHAT, CDR2 FQDESV (reference sequence). The DNA of the CDR3 is TGTGCCAGCAGCCGAGTTGGCCCCTACCCCACAGATACGCAGTATTTT. The encoded protein is CASSRVGPYPTDTQYF.

As to this clone: This sample also contains other DNA sequences that code for the same CDR3. V usage is TRBV5-8 and J usage is TRBJ1-5; D uncertain. The CDR3 runs 13 residues. Trimming cost V 0 bases and J 7 bases, with 8 bases left between them. Germline V gene sequence: CDR1 SGHTS, CDR2 YDEGEE. The CDR3 sequence is CASSLVKGQPQHF. Written as DNA, the CDR3 is TGTGCCAGCAGCTTGGTAAAGGGCCAGCCCCAGCATTTT.

This clone was found a few times. This chain links TRBV7-3 with TRBJ2-7, with D maybe TRBD2 (6 bases). Trimming shortened V by 5 bases and J by 4 bases, and 15 bases separated the two germline ends. In germline, CDR1 is SGHTA, CDR2 FQGTGA. This CDR3 contains 14 residues. CDR3 residues: CASSPSRDHYEQYF. The CDR3 DNA reads TGTGCCAGCAGCCCATCGCGGGACCATTACGAGCAGTACTTC. The entire variable domain, with the rest obtained from reference TRBV7-3 and TRBJ2-7, is as follows: GAGVSQTPSNKVTEKGKYVELRCDPISGHTALYWYRQSLGQGPEFLIYFQGTGAADDSGLPNDRFFAVRPEGSVSTLKIQRTERGDSAVYLCASSPSRDHYEQYFGPGTRLTVT.

This clone appeared a few times. The rearrangement joins TRBV25-1 to TRBJ2-5; D gene unclear. CDR1 is MGHDK, CDR2 SYGVNS, per germline. V was cut by 3 bases and J by 5 bases, with 7 bases left in between. The CDR3 spans 12 residues. CDR3 sequence: CASSDPWETQYF. The CDR3 region has the DNA TGTGCCAGCAGTGATCCATGGGAGACCCAGTACTTC.

A note on this clone: A clone one base away is much larger, so this may be a read error. This is likely a read error, given that the CDR3 carries no conserved phenylalanine or tryptophan at its end. This chain uses TRBV18 with TRBJ1-2; TRBD1 matches 12 bases. Looked up from germline, CDR1 is KGHSH and CDR2 is LQKENI. V shed 6 bases, J shed 5 bases, and the junction held 10 bases outside the gene matches. This CDR3 is 16 amino acids long. This chain's CDR3 is CASSTAGTGGWYGYTS. The CDR3 nucleotides read TGTGCCAGCTCTACAGCCGGGACAGGGGGCTGGTATGGCTACACCTCC.

The chain has TRBV9 and TRBJ2-1, with TRBD2 identical over 14 bases. Looked up from germline, CDR1 is SGDLS and CDR2 is YYNGEE. CDR3 size: 18 residues. V trimming: 2 bases; J trimming: 2 bases; junction bases outside the gene matches: 6. The CDR3 DNA reads as TGTGCCAGCAGCGTCGAAGGGACTAGCGGGAGCCCCTACAATGAGCAGTTCTTC. Amino acid sequence: CASSVEGTSGSPYNEQFF.

The chain couples TRBV30 to TRBJ1-3, with D possibly matching TRBD1 (5 bases). This CDR3 spans 12 amino acids. Germline V gene lookup returns CDR1 GTSNPN and CDR2 SVGIG (reference sequence). V shed 5 bases and J shed 3 bases, with 8 bases lying between them. In nucleotides, the CDR3 is TGTGCCTGGGGGGGGAATGGAAACACCATATATTTT. This translates into CAWGGNGNTIYF.

A note on this clone: A read error likely explains this, since a far larger clone differs by one base. This is likely a read error, given that the CDR3 carries no conserved phenylalanine or tryptophan at its end. Because the CDR3's place on the DNA is in doubt, the DNA is left out and the CDR3 is given as listed by TCRdb. The rearrangement links TRBV30 to TRBJ1-1. The CDR3 is 14 amino acids in total, end residues counted. Germline V gives CDR1 GTSNPN, CDR2 SVGIG (reference sequence). CDR3: CAWSDRGVTISSFL.

V usage is TRBV28 and J usage is TRBJ2-5; 9 positions agree with TRBD1. The CDR3 contains 14 residues. V lost 5 bases and J lost 5; bases outside the gene matches: 6. Germline lookup yields CDR1 MDHEN and CDR2 SYDVKM. CDR3 loop: CASSLTGGWETQYF. The CDR3 region has the DNA TGTGCCAGCAGTCTCACAGGGGGCTGGGAGACCCAGTACTTC.